This T cell receptor beta chain was recovered during a study of blood T cell repertoires in COVID-19 (dated by TCRdb to 2020 to 2021). With regard to the full study: Samples from collaborators originated in the United States, Italy and Spain and spanned both the acute and convalescent phases of COVID-19. Deeply sampled blood TCRbeta repertoires from subjects exposed to, actively infected with, or recovered from COVID-19 were included in the dataset. The material from the prospective study consisted of cDNA or gDNA derived from T cells, B-cell-depleted T cells, or PBMCs. The repertoires were made available in a free public database intended to serve as a resource for research on the immune response to SARS-CoV-2. The sample metadata nearly always contained a de-identified subject ID, COVID-19 status, age in years and sex. Where HLA class I and class II types were available, the types were taken from metadata supplied by the sample provider, not from assay-based typing. Samples were obtained from the ongoing ImmuneRACE study (first 160 participants) and from 950 to 1,500 subjects provided by 6 global collaborators. Study-level results and caveats: The amount of clinical and demographic metadata varied by source and participant and was provided uncurated.

The immunoSEQ Assay, a bias-controlled multiplex PCR, was used to amplify TCRbeta CDR3 regions from genomic DNA. The original methods were these. Within the assay, amplification of reference gene primers was used to estimate how many nucleated cells each sample contained. To quantify the absolute abundance of each unique TCRbeta CDR3 rearrangement, sequence reads were collapsed and filtered. For each sample, productive Simpson clonality was calculated as the square root of Simpson's diversity index over productive rearrangements. TCRdb's version of the immuneACCESS table is confined to in-frame rearrangements and falls short of the full clone set. An unresolved V gene accounts for under half of the shortfall where checked; the remainder is of unknown origin. That table furnishes V, J and clone size, whereas the DNA furnished D and trimming. This sample holds 150,000 to 200,000 clones; 90% were observed only once. The leading ten clones occupy nearly 0.55% of the sample.

Relative to germline, V is 5 bases shorter and J is 5 bases shorter, with 3 bases between their ends. From the germline V gene, CDR1 is MDHEN and CDR2 is SYDVKM. CDR3 length: 10 amino acids, cysteine to phenylalanine. Solely the CDR3 DNA is kept, with 30 bases framed from the first base. The collaborating institutions used their own protocols to collect whole blood in K2EDTA tubes. For TCRbeta analysis, collaborators shipped samples in one of three forms: frozen whole blood, isolated PBMCs, or DNA extracted from either of those sample types. For this clone: It has no known antigen specificity. Per-base quality was not reported, and no clone a single base away is much larger than it.

Source material: peripheral blood. The origin of this receptor is a man aged 50 to 60 with acute or convalescent COVID-19. The sequence joins TRBV28 to TRBJ2-5; the D gene is unclear. The CDR3 reads CASSQETQYF. The bases are TGTGCCAGCAGTCAGGAGACCCAGTACTTC.